Presented here are 19 T cell receptor beta chains from one specimen sequenced in a study of T-cell reconstitution after alpha-beta-depleted transplantation in children. A library of TCRbeta sequences, prepared with unique molecular identifiers, was generated. In TCRdb, the PCR reads were re-called with MiXCR into one record per CDR3 protein. The profile shows roughly 220,000 distinct CDR3 sequences, under 8.5% of them singletons. Material: PBMCs, mostly from graft donor cells, obtained 360 days after TCRalphabeta/CD19-depleted stem cell transplant. These receptors were collected from a male patient aged 2-10 years who had a stem cell transplant for acute myeloid leukemia, so the T cells may come from the graft donor.

This clonotype was seen only a few times. This chain uses TRBV7-2 with TRBJ2-7; possible D gene TRBD1, 6 bases. V gave up 5 bases and J gave up 0 bases, with 11 bases separating them. CDR1 SGHTA and CDR2 FQGNSA come from the germline V gene. This CDR3 contains 14 residues. The CDR3 coding sequence is TGTGCCAGCAGCCGGAACAGGGACTCCTACGAGCAGTACTTC. Its protein is CASSRNRDSYEQYF.

The gene calls are TRBV29-1 and TRBJ2-1, with D uncertain. Trimming removed 8 bases from V and 6 bases from J, with 14 bases in between. The CDR3 loop spans 12 amino acids. Germline CDR1 reads SQVTM; CDR2 reads ANQGSEA. CDR3 protein: CSYLHPANEQFF. In nucleotides, the CDR3 is TGCAGCTACCTGCACCCGGCCAATGAGCAGTTCTTC.

This clonotype was seen more than once but under ten times. The chain employs TRBV20-1 and TRBJ2-1; no reliable D call. V was trimmed by 0 bases and J by 1 base, leaving 10 bases between them. Germline values: CDR1 DFQATT, CDR2 SNEGSKA (reference sequence). CDR3 length: 15 amino acids. CDR3 DNA: TGCAGTGCTAGAGATCCCCAGGTATCCTACAATGAGCAGTTCTTC. This encodes CSARDPQVSYNEQFF.

CDR3 nucleotide sequence: TGTGCCAGCAGCTTCGGAAACAGGGTTGGGGAGACCCAGTACTTC. Translating gives CASSFGNRVGETQYF. The chain couples TRBV11-2 to TRBJ2-5; D may be TRBD1 (6 bases). CDR3 length: 15 residues. Trimming removed 3 bases from V and 5 bases from J, with 16 bases in between. Per germline, CDR1 SGHAT and CDR2 FQNNGV.

Many counts were recorded for this clonotype. V is TRBV20-1 and J is TRBJ2-1, with 9 nucleotides matching TRBD2. Germline-derived CDR1 and CDR2 are DFQATT and SNEGSKA (reference sequence). The CDR3 extends over 15 amino acids. After removal of 0 bases from V and 4 bases from J, the junction contained 4 bases not matched to a gene. The CDR3 loop reads CSARERTSVYNEQFF. The CDR3 DNA reads as TGCAGTGCTAGAGAGAGGACTAGCGTGTACAATGAGCAGTTCTTC.

The table lists this clonotype with many counts. The V call is TRBV19, the J call TRBJ2-7; D may be TRBD1 or TRBD2 (6 bases each). CDR3 length: 15 residues. Germline values: CDR1 LNHDA, CDR2 SQIVND (reference sequence). Trimming pared 3 bases from V and 5 bases from J, leaving 17 bases between. DNA of the CDR3: TGTGCCAGTAGTATTCGGGGGCAGGGCCACAACGAGCAGTACTTC. Protein sequence: CASSIRGQGHNEQYF.

A few counts support this clonotype. V is TRBV20-1 and J is TRBJ2-7; D unresolved. V lost 2 bases and J 0 bases, leaving 11 bases between the germline ends. The germline V gene has CDR1 DFQATT and CDR2 SNEGSKA (reference sequence). The CDR3 sequence is 14 residues long. In nucleotides, the CDR3 is TGCAGTGCTAGACCTGACACCCTCTCCTACGAGCAGTACTTC. Translating it yields CSARPDTLSYEQYF.

This clonotype was seen many times. This chain connects TRBV7-9 to TRBJ2-7; D gene ambiguous. The CDR3 has 14 residues. V dropped 5 bases and J dropped 5 bases, with 16 bases sitting between them. Per the germline V gene, CDR1 is SEHNR and CDR2 is FQNEAQ (reference sequence). DNA for the CDR3: TGTGCCAGCAGCCCTCTAGTCGTTTTGGACGAGCAGTACTTC. As protein: CASSPLVVLDEQYF.

In this sample, this clonotype turned up a few times. At one end the junction does not follow the germline gene, possibly because of a read error. J is TRBJ2-5 and V is TRBV7-7; possible D gene TRBD2, 6 bases. Per germline, CDR1 SSHAT and CDR2 FNYEAQ (reference sequence). The CDR3 consists of 15 residues. The CDR3 region is CASSLGGSQRETQYF. DNA of the CDR3: TGTGCTAGCAGCTTAGGAGGGAGCCAAAGAGAGACCCAGTACTTC.

The rearrangement uses TRBV4-1 and TRBJ2-7, with a possible D match to TRBD2 (5 bases). CDR1 is MGHRA, CDR2 YSYEKL, per germline. This CDR3 is built from 13 residues. In DNA form, the CDR3 reads TGTGCCAGCAGCCCCGGGGTCATCTGCGAGCAGTACGTC. The encoded protein is CASSPGVICEQYV.

This chain uses TRBV7-9 with TRBJ1-1; D is ambiguous. Germline V gives CDR1 SEHNR, CDR2 FQNEAQ (reference sequence). This CDR3 is 15 amino acids long. V was shortened by 0 bases and J by 5 bases, with 13 bases between the two germline ends. As DNA, the CDR3 is TGTGCCAGCAGCTTAGCCCTAGTACGAGGGACTGAAGCTTTCTTT. It translates to CASSLALVRGTEAFF. The whole variable domain, remainder taken from reference TRBV7-9 and TRBJ1-1, is DTGVSQNPRHKITKRGQNVTFRCDPISEHNRLYWYRQTLGQGPEFLTYFQNEAQLEKSRLLSDRFSAERPKGSFSTLEIQRTEQGDSAMYLCASSLALVRGTEAFFGQGTRLTVV.

Remarks on this clonotype: This may arise from a read error, as a much more abundant clone is one base away. This rearrangement joins TRBV20-1 to TRBJ2-3; TRBD2 matches at 11 bases. This CDR3 spans 18 amino acids. Looked up from germline, CDR1 is DFQATT and CDR2 is SNEGSKA (reference sequence). Here the CDR3 DNA reads TGCAGTGCTAGTTCGAGACTAGCGGGGAGAGGAGGCACAGATACGAAGTATTTT. Its protein is CSASSRLAGRGGTDTKYF.

This clonotype was counted at least ten times. This chain uses TRBV5-6 with TRBJ2-7; D gene unclear. The CDR3 is made up of 13 amino acids. V lost 2 bases to trimming and J lost 3 bases, with 9 bases between them. Germline V lookup: CDR1 SGHDT, CDR2 YYEEEE. This CDR3 reads CASSFVRNYEQYV. The CDR3 DNA reads as TGTGCCAGCAGCTTTGTGCGGAACTACGAGCAGTACGTC.

This clonotype was counted ten times or more. This rearrangement joins TRBV12-3 or TRBV12-4 to TRBJ2-2; D may be TRBD1 (6 bases). CDR3 length: 15 amino acids. The V end was cut by 3 bases, the J end by 8 bases, with 16 bases between. The CDR3 loop reads CASSFLTTTGGELFF. The CDR3, as DNA: TGTGCCAGCAGTTTCCTAACGACTACAGGGGGGGAGCTGTTTTTT.

This chain uses TRBV13 with TRBJ2-1; TRBD2 agrees at 8 bases. The germline CDR1 and CDR2 sequences are PRHDT and FYEKMQ (reference sequence). The CDR3 length is 14 residues. Trimming removed 3 bases from V and 6 bases from J; junction bases left unmatched: 4. The CDR3, as DNA: TGTGCCAGCAGCTTTAGGACTAGCCTCAATGAGCAGTTCTTC. It translates to CASSFRTSLNEQFF.

This chain connects TRBV10-3 to TRBJ1-1; 9 bases are shared with TRBD1. The CDR3 has 14 amino acids. Germline V lookup: CDR1 ENHRY, CDR2 SYGVKD. V gave up 10 bases and J gave up 2 bases; unmatched junction bases: 8. CDR3: CATRLTGGNTEAFF. The CDR3 DNA reads as TGTGCCACCAGGTTGACAGGGGGTAACACTGAAGCTTTCTTT.

This clonotype showed up just a few times. The chain carries TRBV27 and TRBJ2-7, with D unresolved. Germline CDR1 MNHEY, CDR2 SMNVEV (reference sequence). Trimming removed 5 bases from V and 3 bases from J, with 17 bases in between. The CDR3 is made up of 15 amino acids. This CDR3 is CASSPSPSTVYEQYV. CDR3 sequence (DNA): TGTGCCAGCAGTCCATCCCCTTCGACCGTCTACGAGCAGTACGTC.

This chain uses TRBV6-5 with TRBJ2-7, with TRBD1 identical over 8 bases. The ends lost 2 bases at V and 6 bases at J; junction bases unmatched: 6. Germline V lookup: CDR1 MNHEY, CDR2 SVGAGI. This CDR3 is 14 amino acids long. CDR3 sequence reads: CASSYAGQGSEQYV. CDR3 in DNA: TGTGCCAGCAGTTACGCCGGACAGGGAAGCGAGCAGTACGTC.

V and J are TRBV11-1 and TRBJ2-2; D gene unclear. Trimming removed 5 bases from V and 7 bases from J, with 11 bases in between. This CDR3 region has 13 residues. CDR1 SGHAT and CDR2 FQDESV come from the germline V gene (reference sequence). In DNA form, the CDR3 reads TGTGCCAGCAGCCCCCCTGGTGGCGGGGAGCTGTTTTTT. Its translation: CASSPPGGGELFF. The entire variable domain, with the rest obtained from reference TRBV11-1 and TRBJ2-2, is as follows: EAEVAQSPRYKITEKSQAVAFWCDPISGHATLYWYRQILGQGPELLVQFQDESVVDDSQLPKDRFSAERLKGVDSTLKIQPAELGDSAMYLCASSPPGGGELFFGEGSRLTVL.